The T cell receptor (beta chain) described here comes from a study of vaccination and CD4 T cells after COVID-19. Background on the study: Cells received overlapping spike peptides from SARS-CoV-2, HCoV-NL63, HCoV-OC43 and HCoV-229E as stimulation. Whole-study results and caveats: 304 of 307 vaccine-specific clones from convalescent patients were spike mono-reactive.

Treatment in this sample: 10-day PBMC culture with coronavirus spike peptide pools or control peptides (ViraFEST assay). The Oncomine TCR Beta short-read assay was what sequenced the DNA obtained from cultured CD4+ T cells. In TCRdb, the PCR reads were re-called with MiXCR into one record per CDR3 protein. The table has 8,000 to 13,000 distinct CDR3 sequences, around 64% seen once. About this clonotype itself: Its matching antigen is unknown.

The specimen was CD4+ T cells from blood, cultured in vitro. The receptor was isolated from a human donor who had recovered from COVID-19.

CDR3 amino acids: CASSSTVYEQYF. CDR3 bases: TGTGCCAGCAGTTCGACAGTTTACGAGCAGTACTTC. This rearrangement joins TRBV6-5 to TRBJ2-7; a weak D match, TRBD1 (5 bases). V lost 4 bases to trimming and J lost 4 bases, with 8 bases between them. CDR1 and CDR2 (germline): MNHEY, SVGAGI. The length of the CDR3 is 12 residues.